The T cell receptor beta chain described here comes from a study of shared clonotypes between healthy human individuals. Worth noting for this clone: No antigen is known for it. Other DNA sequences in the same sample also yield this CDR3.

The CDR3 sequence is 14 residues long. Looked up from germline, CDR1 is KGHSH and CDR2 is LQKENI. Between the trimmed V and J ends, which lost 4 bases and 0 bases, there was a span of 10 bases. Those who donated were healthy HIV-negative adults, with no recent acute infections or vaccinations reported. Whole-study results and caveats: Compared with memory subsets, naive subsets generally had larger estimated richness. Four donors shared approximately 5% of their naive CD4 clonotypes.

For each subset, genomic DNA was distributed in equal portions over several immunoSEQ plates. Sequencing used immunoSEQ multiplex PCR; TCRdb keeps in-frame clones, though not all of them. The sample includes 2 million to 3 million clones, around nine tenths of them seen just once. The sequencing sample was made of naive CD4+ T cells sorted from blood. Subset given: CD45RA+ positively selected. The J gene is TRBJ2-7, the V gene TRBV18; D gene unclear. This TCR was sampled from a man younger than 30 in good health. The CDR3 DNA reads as TGTGCCAGCTCACTTACTCGGAGCTCCTACGAGCAGTACTTC. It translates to CASSLTRSSYEQYF.